The following is a T cell receptor beta chain sequence with its context. This sample was taken from a study of tumor-infiltrating lymphocytes in primary liver carcinoma. V shed 1 base and J shed 5 bases, with 9 bases lying between them. The germline V gene has CDR1 SGHAT and CDR2 FQDESV (reference sequence). The CDR3 is 14 residues long. Constant-region priming of roughly 490 ng total RNA yielded TCR beta cDNA. Three rounds of nested multiplex PCR with slightly modified ARM-PCR produced TCR beta libraries. A C-beta reverse primer and TRBV1-TRBV30 forward primers served in each of the first two PCR rounds, at approximately 10 cycles apiece. TCRdb reanalysed the multiplex PCR reads using MiXCR and keeps one entry per CDR3 protein. The repertoire holds about 330,000 distinct CDR3 sequences, with about two thirds as singletons. Both blood RNA, taken from unsorted whole blood, and germline DNA were extracted.

The receptor's source is a man aged 35 to 55 with primary liver carcinoma and hepatitis B virus infection. The V call is TRBV11-1, the J call TRBJ2-1; the D is unclear. Sequencing was done on a sample of peripheral blood. The CDR3 DNA sequence: TGTGCCAGCAGCTTAGGCTCGGCGGACAATGAGCAGTTCTTC. Protein: CASSLGSADNEQFF. The whole variable domain, filled in from reference TRBV11-1 and TRBJ2-1, reads EAEVAQSPRYKITEKSQAVAFWCDPISGHATLYWYRQILGQGPELLVQFQDESVVDDSQLPKDRFSAERLKGVDSTLKIQPAELGDSAMYLCASSLGSADNEQFFGPGTRLTVL.